The 32 T cell receptor beta chains below come from one sample, sequenced in a study of T cells in Graves' hyperthyroidism and ophthalmopathy. RNA transcripts provided the source from which TCR beta CDR3 regions were amplified. Researchers ran a first-round RT-PCR on the TCR CDR3 using the HTBI primer set. TCRdb itself ran the multiplex PCR reads through MiXCR, one entry per CDR3 protein. Of under 450,000 distinct CDR3 sequences in the sample, more than 15% were seen once. The sequenced sample was blood. The receptors shown here come from a young woman with Graves' hyperthyroidism.

Many counts were recorded for this clonotype. The chain links TRBV18 to TRBJ1-1; 7 bases map to TRBD1. The V and J ends lost 4 bases and 1 base, in that order; junction bases with no gene match: 6. CDR3 size: 15 residues. Germline CDR1 KGHSH, CDR2 LQKENI. The CDR3 nucleotides are TGTGCCAGCTCACTTAGCGCAGGGGGGAACACTGAAGCTTTCTTT. It encodes CASSLSAGGNTEAFF. Full variable domain (missing parts from reference TRBV18 and TRBJ1-1): NAGVMQNPRHLVRRRGQEARLRCSPMKGHSHVYWYRQLPEEGLKFMVYLQKENIIDESGMPKERFSAEFPKEGPSILRIQQVVRGDSAAYFCASSLSAGGNTEAFFGQGTRLTVV.

This clonotype was seen ten or more times. The chain couples TRBV13 to TRBJ2-7; TRBD1 matches at 10 bases. This CDR3 comprises 14 residues. Germline V gives CDR1 PRHDT, CDR2 FYEKMQ (reference sequence). Germline trimming cut 5 bases from V and 5 bases from J; bases unmatched to any gene: 6. The DNA of the CDR3 is TGTGCCAGCAGCCTCGGGACAGGGGTCCACGAGCAGTACTTC. It is translated as CASSLGTGVHEQYF.

This clonotype has at least ten counts. The chain combines TRBV6-1 with TRBJ2-7; 10 bases agree with TRBD1. The V gene end was trimmed by 5 bases and the J gene end by 3 bases; junction bases not matched to a gene: 10. The CDR3 extends over 16 amino acids. Per the germline V gene, CDR1 is MNHNS and CDR2 is SASEGT. CDR3 sequence (DNA): TGTGCCAGCAGTTTTAACCGGGACAGGGGTGACTACGAGCAGTACTTC. Amino acids: CASSFNRDRGDYEQYF.

This clonotype was seen ten or more times. V usage is TRBV2 and J usage is TRBJ1-2; no clear D gene. The CDR3 is 12 amino acids. The V gene lost 1 base and the J gene lost 3 bases, with 3 bases spanning the gap. Germline CDR1 SNHLY, CDR2 FYNNEI. The DNA for the CDR3 is TGTGCCAGCAGTGAAGGGGACTATGGCTACACCTTC. This encodes CASSEGDYGYTF.

This clonotype was counted many times. The V gene is TRBV12-3 or TRBV12-4, the J gene TRBJ2-1, with TRBD2 matching 10 bases. The CDR3 has 14 residues. Trimming at V came to 4 bases and at J to 15 bases, leaving 12 bases not matched to a gene. The CDR3 spells CASSWGDTGTSVFF. The CDR3 nucleotides are TGTGCCAGCAGTTGGGGCGATACCGGGACTAGCGTGTTCTTC.

This clonotype was picked up many times. V and J are TRBV27 and TRBJ2-7; TRBD1 aligns across 10 bases. CDR1 is MNHEY, CDR2 SMNVEV, per germline (reference sequence). The CDR3 is made up of 18 amino acids. V shed 1 base and J 7 bases; nucleotides not matched to a gene: 16. DNA for the CDR3: TGTGCCAGCAGTTTATACACACCCGATCGGACAGGGGGAAGGGAGCAGTACTTC. Translated: CASSLYTPDRTGGREQYF.

CDR3 in DNA: TGTGCCAGCAGTCCCCTCGCGGTCTCTGGAAACACCATATATTTT. As protein: CASSPLAVSGNTIYF. The gene calls are TRBV6-1 and TRBJ1-3; D not resolved. Germline V gene lookup returns CDR1 MNHNS and CDR2 SASEGT. This CDR3 has 15 residues. Trimming pared 5 bases from V and 0 bases from J, leaving 11 bases between.

There are many counts of this clonotype. The CDR3 nucleotides are TGCAGTGCTAGAGAGTATAAACCATCTATCTCCTACAATGAGCAGTTCTTC. It encodes CSAREYKPSISYNEQFF. This chain links TRBV20-1 with TRBJ2-1, with D hard to call. V shed 0 bases and J shed 0 bases, with 15 bases lying between them. The CDR3 sequence is 17 residues long. The V gene's germline CDR1 is DFQATT and CDR2 SNEGSKA (reference sequence).

This clonotype appeared many times. The J gene is TRBJ1-5, the V gene TRBV11-3, with unresolved D. The CDR3 consists of 14 residues. Trimming left V 4 bases short and J 3 bases short, with 10 bases between. CDR1 SGHNT and CDR2 YENEEA come from the germline V gene. DNA of the CDR3: TGTGCCAGCAGCTATGGAGGGCCCAATCAGCCCCAGCATTTT. Protein sequence: CASSYGGPNQPQHF. Full variable domain (remainder filled in from reference TRBV11-3 and TRBJ1-5): EAGVVQSPRYKIIEKKQPVAFWCNPISGHNTLYWYLQNLGQGPELLIRYENEEAVDDSQLPKDRFSAERLKGVDSTLKIQPAELGDSAVYLCASSYGGPNQPQHFGDGTRLSIL.

The chain employs TRBV20-1 and TRBJ2-1; maybe TRBD2 (6 bases). CDR3 length: 14 amino acids. Trimming cost V 6 bases and J 3 bases, with 15 bases left between them. The germline CDR1 and CDR2 sequences are DFQATT and SNEGSKA (reference sequence). This CDR3 is CSAPGVRDYNEQFF. The CDR3 nucleotides read TGCAGTGCGCCGGGTGTGCGGGACTACAATGAGCAGTTCTTC.

This clonotype was detected ten times or more. The chain couples TRBV19 to TRBJ2-2; 8 nucleotides match TRBD2. J lost 0 bases, V lost 6 bases, and 12 bases had no gene match. The germline CDR1 and CDR2 sequences are LNHDA and SQIVND (reference sequence). The CDR3 is 18 amino acids. CDR3 residues: CASRRSTSGSTNTGELFF. In nucleotides, the CDR3 is TGTGCCAGTAGGAGATCAACTAGCGGCTCTACGAACACCGGGGAGCTGTTTTTT. The full variable domain, its missing parts supplied by reference TRBV19 and TRBJ2-2, is DGGITQSPKYLFRKEGQNVTLSCEQNLNHDAMYWYRQDPGQGLRLIYYSQIVNDFQKGDIAEGYSVSREKKESFPLTVTSAQKNPTAFYLCASRRSTSGSTNTGELFFGEGSRLTVL.

This clonotype came up a few times. The chain carries TRBV5-1 and TRBJ2-7; D unresolved. Germline lookup yields CDR1 SGHRS and CDR2 YFSETQ. Trimming took 2 bases from V and 7 from J, leaving 16 bases between them. There are 14 residues in the CDR3. The DNA for the CDR3 is TGCGCCAGCAGCTTTTCGCCCTCGGTGGGGGAGCAGTACTTC. It yields the protein CASSFSPSVGEQYF.

J is TRBJ2-3 and V is TRBV19; D may be TRBD1 or TRBD2 (5 bases each). The germline V and J ends were trimmed by 3 bases and 0 bases, with 10 bases remaining between them. Germline V gene data show CDR1 as LNHDA and CDR2 as SQIVND (reference sequence). This CDR3 has 15 amino acids. CDR3 sequence reads: CASSIPGASTDTQYF. The CDR3 DNA reads TGTGCCAGTAGTATTCCCGGGGCTAGCACAGATACGCAGTATTTT. Variable domain in full (rest from reference TRBV19 and TRBJ2-3): DGGITQSPKYLFRKEGQNVTLSCEQNLNHDAMYWYRQDPGQGLRLIYYSQIVNDFQKGDIAEGYSVSREKKESFPLTVTSAQKNPTAFYLCASSIPGASTDTQYFGPGTRLTVL.

This clonotype was counted ten times or more. V and J are TRBV6-1 and TRBJ1-6; possibly TRBD1 for D (5 bases). Germline CDR1 MNHNS, CDR2 SASEGT. V was pared by 3 bases and J by 8 bases, with 14 bases between. This CDR3 spans 15 amino acids. CDR3 coding DNA: TGTGCCAGCAGTGAGACAGCACTAGCCTATTCACCCCTCCACTTT. It yields the protein CASSETALAYSPLHF.

Many counts were recorded for this clonotype. The V and J genes are TRBV12-3 or TRBV12-4 and TRBJ1-5, with 8 nucleotides matching TRBD1. This CDR3 has 13 residues. J was trimmed by 6 bases and V by 4 bases; bases with no gene match: 2. The chain's CDR3 is CASSSQGGQPQHF. DNA of the CDR3: TGTGCCAGCAGTTCACAGGGGGGTCAGCCCCAGCATTTT.

This clonotype was detected many times. CDR3 residues: CASSLATGFGQYF. The CDR3 nucleotides read TGTGCCAGCAGTTTAGCGACAGGGTTTGGGCAGTATTTT. This sequence joins TRBV28 and TRBJ2-3; 7 bases fit TRBD1. Germline CDR1 reads MDHEN; CDR2 reads SYDVKM. The V segment lost 2 bases and the J segment 11 bases; nucleotides outside the gene matches: 7. The CDR3 sequence is 13 residues long.

This clonotype was picked up many times. The genes are TRBV28 and TRBJ2-1; 11 nucleotides match TRBD2. CDR1 is MDHEN and CDR2 is SYDVKM in the germline V gene. The CDR3 sequence is 16 residues long. V was pared by 1 base and J by 2 bases, with 1 base of the junction left unmatched. CDR3 amino acids: CASSLSSGGPYNEQFF. For the CDR3, the DNA is TGTGCCAGCAGTTTATCTAGCGGGGGGCCCTACAATGAGCAGTTCTTC.

This clonotype was recorded a few times. The chain has TRBV7-2 and TRBJ2-1; 9 nucleotides align to TRBD1. V shed 5 bases, J shed 6 bases, and the junction held 8 bases outside the gene matches. Germline CDR1 SGHTA, CDR2 FQGNSA. This CDR3 has 15 residues. CDR3 sequence: CASSANRGRINEQFF. The CDR3 coding sequence is TGTGCCAGCAGCGCCAACAGGGGGCGTATCAATGAGCAGTTCTTC.

In regard to this clonotype: This may come from a read error, since a much larger clone is one base off. The chain couples TRBV10-3 to TRBJ1-2; D remains ambiguous. Germline CDR1 reads ENHRY; CDR2 reads SYGVKD. This CDR3 has 13 residues. The DNA for the CDR3 is TGTGCCGCCTTTTCGCCGGGAGAGCATGGCTACGCCTTC. Protein product: CAAFSPGEHGYAF.

The table lists this clonotype with many counts. The V gene is TRBV3-1, the J gene TRBJ2-7, with D possibly being TRBD1 (6 bases). Germline loops: CDR1 LGHDT, CDR2 YNNKEL (reference sequence). Trimming shortened V by 4 bases and J by 3 bases, and 19 bases separated the two germline ends. CDR3 size: 16 residues. CDR3 coding DNA: TGTGCCAGCAGCCCATTCGACAGGCCCTCCCGCTACGAGCAGTACTTC. The encoded protein is CASSPFDRPSRYEQYF.

The chain has TRBV5-4 and TRBJ1-2; D remains ambiguous. The germline CDR1 and CDR2 sequences are SGHNT and YYREEE (reference sequence). The length of the CDR3 is 14 residues. Trimming removed 4 bases at V and 8 bases at J, with 18 bases between. CDR3 sequence reads: CASSHRLRSWGYTF. The CDR3 DNA is TGTGCCAGCAGCCACCGTTTGCGGTCCTGGGGCTACACCTTC. The variable domain in full, with the rest retrieved from reference TRBV5-4 and TRBJ1-2, is ETGVTQSPTHLIKTRGQQVTLRCSSQSGHNTVSWYQQALGQGPQFIFQYYREEENGRGNFPPRFSGLQFPNYSSELNVNALELDDSALYLCASSHRLRSWGYTFGSGTRLTVV.

The rearrangement joins TRBV12-5 to TRBJ1-1; D possibly corresponds to TRBD1 (5 bases). The V end lost 7 bases, the J end lost 0 bases, and 12 bases lay between the germline ends. This CDR3 spans 14 amino acids. Germline-derived CDR1 and CDR2 are LGHNT and FRNRAP. The CDR3 region is CASVPGTLNTEAFF. CDR3 nucleotides: TGTGCTAGTGTCCCCGGGACGTTGAACACTGAAGCTTTCTTT.

This clonotype has only a few counts. The chain uses TRBV30 and TRBJ1-4, with 11 bases matching TRBD1. The V segment lost 3 bases and the J segment 0 bases; nucleotides outside the gene matches: 6. In germline, CDR1 is GTSNPN, CDR2 SVGIG (reference sequence). The CDR3 covers 17 residues. The CDR3 nucleotides read TGTGCCTGGAGCCCGGGACAGGGGGGCGCAACTAATGAAAAACTGTTTTTT. Amino acids: CAWSPGQGGATNEKLFF.

V gene TRBV28 combines with J gene TRBJ2-7; D is tentatively TRBD1 or TRBD2 (5 bases each). CDR1 is MDHEN and CDR2 is SYDVKM in the germline V gene. V dropped 7 bases and J dropped 5 bases, with 21 bases sitting between them. There are 15 residues in the CDR3. DNA of the CDR3: TGTGCCAGCACCCCTGGGACCCCCGGTGGGAACGAGCAGTACTTC. It is translated as CASTPGTPGGNEQYF.

This clonotype was seen many times. The chain recombines TRBV19 with TRBJ2-5; tentatively, D is TRBD2 (7 bases). Germline V lookup: CDR1 LNHDA, CDR2 SQIVND (reference sequence). CDR3 size: 13 residues. V lost 3 bases, J lost 5 bases, and 10 bases lay in between. CDR3 sequence (DNA): TGTGCCAGTAGTATGGGGAGGGGGGAGACCCAGTACTTC. Protein: CASSMGRGETQYF.

This clonotype was found many times. V gene TRBV6-5 combines with J gene TRBJ2-3; weak D call: TRBD2 (6 bases). The V gene lost 0 bases and the J gene lost 6 bases, with 19 bases spanning the gap. Germline V CDR1 and CDR2: MNHEY, SVGAGI. The CDR3 is made up of 17 amino acids. The CDR3 loop reads CASSYSLWGVTGDTQYF. The CDR3 DNA reads as TGTGCCAGCAGTTACTCCCTTTGGGGGGTGACCGGGGATACGCAGTATTTT.

This clonotype came up many times. The rearrangement links TRBV30 to TRBJ2-1; possibly TRBD1 for D (6 bases). The CDR3 extends over 14 amino acids. Per the germline V gene, CDR1 is GTSNPN and CDR2 is SVGIG (reference sequence). V was trimmed by 0 bases and J by 0 bases, leaving 6 bases between them. DNA of the CDR3: TGTGCCTGGAGTGTGGACAGCTCCTACAATGAGCAGTTCTTC. Its protein product is CAWSVDSSYNEQFF.

There are a few counts of this clonotype. The genes are TRBV9 and TRBJ1-2, with D maybe TRBD1 (5 bases). Germline values: CDR1 SGDLS, CDR2 YYNGEE. The CDR3 runs to 15 residues. V lost 0 bases to trimming and J lost 7 bases, with 16 bases between them. CDR3 nucleotides: TGTGCCAGCAGCGTAGCAGGGTATGCAAGGACTGGCTACACCTTC. Its translation: CASSVAGYARTGYTF.

The chain links TRBV6-6 to TRBJ1-1, with TRBD1 matching 7 bases. The CDR3 has 13 amino acids. J lost 10 bases, V lost 0 bases, and 5 bases had no gene match. CDR1 is MNHNY and CDR2 is SVGAGI in the germline V gene (reference sequence). The CDR3 loop reads CASSYSTGLGAFF. The DNA of the CDR3 is TGTGCCAGCAGTTACTCGACAGGGCTGGGAGCTTTCTTT.

This clonotype was found many times. V usage is TRBV18 and J usage is TRBJ1-2; D not resolved. The CDR3 covers 13 residues. V was pared by 4 bases and J by 4 bases, with 10 bases between. CDR1 is KGHSH, CDR2 LQKENI, per germline. Here the CDR3 DNA reads TGTGCCAGCTCACTTGTAGCACCCTATGGCTACACCTTC. Translating gives CASSLVAPYGYTF.

V and J are TRBV5-1 and TRBJ2-3, with TRBD2 matching 8 bases. This CDR3 contains 15 residues. Germline CDR1 is SGHRS and CDR2 is YFSETQ. Unmatched junction bases numbered 7, after V lost 7 bases and J lost 0 bases. The CDR3 reads CASGILAVSTDTQYF. DNA of the CDR3: TGCGCCAGCGGTATACTAGCGGTGAGCACAGATACGCAGTATTTT.

As to this clonotype: This may be a read error: a much more frequent sequence differs by one nucleotide. The V call is TRBV7-8, the J call TRBJ2-5; 11 nucleotides match TRBD2. Germline assignment: CDR1 SGHVS and CDR2 FQNEAQ. CDR3 length equals 16 residues. The CDR3 here is CASSFLSGGALETRYF. CDR3 DNA: TGTGCCAGCAGCTTCCTTAGCGGGGGGGCGCTGGAGACCCGGTACTTC.